Listed below are T cell receptor beta chains from one sample, sequenced in a study of human T cells and chemical hapten exposure. A single record per CDR3 protein comes from TCRdb applying MiXCR to the RACE reads. The table shows tens of thousands of distinct CDR3 sequences, with approximately 9.8% occurring only once. Source: whole blood, taken in connection with sensitization to the hapten diphenylcyclopropenone (DPC). These receptors all stem from a middle-aged woman with alopecia areata. Some clones in this sample may be carry-over from other donors' samples. CDR3s include the opening cysteine and the closing phenylalanine or tryptophan. The D gene is left open where the match is weak. The size of a clone is reported for some rows only, either as once, few or many, or as a class for expanded clones.

d_call | j_call | clone_size | v_call | cdr3_aa | cdr3_nt
NA | TRBJ1-1 | many | TRBV5-4 | CASSVYWTAEAFF | TGTGCCAGCAGCGTCTACTGGACAGCTGAAGCTTTCTTT
NA | TRBJ2-2 | few | TRBV6-4 | CASKGGLDTGELFF | TGTGCCAGCAAGGGGGGATTGGACACCGGGGAGCTGTTTTTT
NA | TRBJ2-1 | many | TRBV4-3 | CASSQLGGGVANEQFF | TGCGCCAGCAGCCAGCTAGGTGGCGGGGTGGCGAATGAGCAGTTCTTC
NA | TRBJ2-5 | many | TRBV4-1 | CASSHLHETQYF | TGCGCCAGCAGCCACCTACACGAGACCCAGTACTTC
NA | TRBJ1-3 | many | TRBV20-1 | CSARDLLPSGNTIYF | TGCAGTGCTAGGGACCTACTCCCCTCTGGAAACACCATATATTTT
NA | TRBJ1-1 | few | TRBV5-6 | CASSLPLGGSNTEAFF | TGTGCCAGCAGCTTGCCACTGGGGGGTTCGAACACTGAAGCTTTCTTT
NA | TRBJ1-5 | few | TRBV18 | CASSPRGQGNSNQPQHF | TGTGCCAGCTCACCGCGTGGACAAGGAAATAGCAATCAGCCCCAGCATTTT
NA | TRBJ2-5 | many | TRBV7-2 | CASSLSSGETQYF | TGTGCCAGCAGCTTATCTTCGGGGGAGACCCAGTACTTC
NA | TRBJ2-1 | many | TRBV6-5 | CASSYSRGTNEQFF | TGTGCCAGCAGTTACTCGAGGGGCACCAATGAGCAGTTCTTC
NA | TRBJ2-1 | NA | TRBV7-9 | CASNRLEGHNEQFF | TGTGCCAGCAACCGGCTAGAGGGTCACAATGAGCAGTTCTTC
NA | TRBJ1-1 | many | TRBV7-9 | CASSLGLLATEAFF | TGTGCCAGCAGCTTAGGCCTTTTGGCCACTGAAGCTTTCTTT
NA | TRBJ1-1 | many | TRBV11-2 | CASSLVYGGLNTEAFF | TGTGCCAGCAGCTTAGTGTACGGCGGATTGAACACTGAAGCTTTCTTT
NA | TRBJ2-7 | NA | TRBV4-3 | CAGSQTGSYEQYF | TGCGCCGGCAGCCAAACAGGTTCCTACGAGCAGTACTTC
NA | TRBJ2-3 | many | TRBV6-2/TRBV6-3 | CASSYSRGTSTDTQYF | TGTGCCAGCAGTTACTCAAGGGGGACTAGCACAGATACGCAGTATTTT
NA | TRBJ1-1 | many | TRBV10-3 | CAISFSGTLNTEAFF | TGTGCCATCAGTTTTTCCGGGACACTCAACACTGAAGCTTTCTTT
NA | TRBJ2-7 | NA | TRBV20-1 | CSARDTDSYEQYF | TGCAGTGCTAGAGATACAGACTCCTACGAGCAGTACTTC
NA | TRBJ2-3 | NA | TRBV29-1 | CSVLSGLEGADTQYF | TGCAGCGTTCTTTCGGGCCTAGAGGGCGCAGATACGCAGTATTTT
NA | TRBJ2-7 | NA | TRBV20-1 | CSARVSYEQYF | TGCAGTGCTAGGGTATCCTACGAGCAGTACTTC
TRBD1 | TRBJ1-5 | many | TRBV6-1 | CASSEAQGAFGNQPQHF | TGTGCCAGCAGTGAAGCGCAGGGGGCGTTCGGCAATCAGCCCCAGCATTTT
TRBD1 | TRBJ2-1 | many | TRBV4-3 | CASSHGQGVYNEQFF | TGCGCCAGCAGCCATGGGCAGGGGGTTTACAATGAGCAGTTCTTC
NA | TRBJ1-5 | many | TRBV12-3/TRBV12-4 | CASSFSSMAGQNQPQHF | TGTGCCAGCAGTTTCTCTTCGATGGCAGGGCAAAATCAGCCCCAGCATTTT
NA | TRBJ2-2 | NA | TRBV10-3 | CAISERGPPTGELFF | TGTGCCATCAGTGAGCGGGGGCCCCCCACCGGGGAGCTGTTTTTT
NA | TRBJ1-5 | NA | TRBV7-2 | CASSFSNQPQHF | TGTGCCAGCAGCTTCTCAAATCAGCCCCAGCATTTT
NA | TRBJ2-5 | few | TRBV7-2 | CASSLVADPQETQYF | TGTGCCAGCAGCTTAGTAGCCGACCCCCAAGAGACCCAGTACTTC
TRBD1 | TRBJ1-1 | NA | TRBV5-1 | CASRGQGIAEAFF | TGCGCCAGCCGGGGACAGGGTATCGCTGAAGCTTTCTTT
TRBD2 | TRBJ2-1 | NA | TRBV6-2/TRBV6-3 | CASSYTHRASGGPYNEQFF | TGTGCCAGCAGTTACACACATCGAGCTAGCGGGGGACCGTACAATGAGCAGTTCTTC
NA | TRBJ2-5 | many | TRBV6-1 | CASSEPGKETQYF | TGTGCCAGCAGTGAGCCAGGGAAAGAGACCCAGTACTTC
NA | TRBJ2-1 | NA | TRBV10-3 | CAISNPGTAHNEQFF | TGTGCCATCAGCAACCCGGGGACTGCCCACAATGAGCAGTTCTTC
NA | TRBJ2-5 | many | TRBV20-1 | CSPTNQPQETQYF | TGCAGTCCTACTAATCAGCCCCAAGAGACCCAGTACTTC
TRBD1 | TRBJ1-4 | NA | TRBV18 | CASSPDRQGEKLFF | TGTGCCAGCTCACCAGATCGACAGGGGGAAAAACTGTTTTTT
TRBD1 | TRBJ1-5 | few | TRBV2 | CASSEPVGTGLNQPQHF | TGTGCCAGCAGTGAACCCGTCGGGACAGGCTTGAATCAGCCCCAGCATTTT
NA | TRBJ2-3 | NA | TRBV6-5 | CASSPGPHTQYF | TGTGCCAGCAGTCCGGGACCTCATACGCAGTATTTT
TRBD1 | TRBJ1-2 | few | TRBV7-9 | CASSFRGQGYTF | TGTGCCAGCAGCTTCAGGGGGCAAGGCTACACCTTC
TRBD1 | TRBJ2-3 | many | TRBV7-9 | CASSYKLRGGTGQPMDTQYF | TGTGCCAGCAGCTACAAGCTTAGGGGCGGCACGGGACAGCCCATGGATACGCAGTATTTT
NA | TRBJ2-7 | NA | TRBV29-1 | CSVRTIRTEQYF | TGCAGCGTTAGGACTATTCGTACCGAGCAGTACTTC
NA | TRBJ1-1 | many | TRBV28 | CASSSPPGRGTEAFF | TGTGCCAGCAGTTCCCCTCCAGGAAGGGGCACTGAAGCTTTCTTT
NA | TRBJ1-4 | many | TRBV12-3/TRBV12-4 | CASSTGSLLEKLFF | TGTGCCAGCAGTACAGGGAGCTTACTTGAAAAACTGTTTTTT
NA | TRBJ2-6 | NA | TRBV2 | CASSEASAGANVLTF | TGTGCCAGCAGTGAAGCGAGCGCTGGGGCCAACGTCCTGACTTTC
NA | TRBJ1-1 | many | TRBV6-5 | CASSPEGPYTEAFF | TGTGCCAGCAGTCCCGAGGGGCCTTACACTGAAGCTTTCTTT
NA | TRBJ2-1 | few | TRBV11-2 | CASSLDAGTEIYNEQFF | TGTGCCAGCAGCTTAGATGCCGGGACGGAGATATACAATGAGCAGTTCTTC
NA | TRBJ1-2 | NA | TRBV29-1 | CSVEAQQGYTF | TGCAGCGTTGAAGCCCAACAGGGCTACACCTTC
NA | TRBJ1-2 | many | TRBV20-1 | CSAGGSLDGYTF | TGCAGTGCCGGGGGAAGCTTGGATGGCTACACCTTC
NA | TRBJ1-2 | NA | TRBV6-2/TRBV6-3 | CASSLDPQPRPRDGYTF | TGTGCCAGCAGCCTAGACCCACAGCCACGTCCTCGCGATGGCTACACCTTC
TRBD2 | TRBJ2-7 | few | TRBV13 | CASSLVAGGHEQYF | TGTGCCAGCAGCTTAGTCGCGGGGGGCCACGAGCAGTACTTC
NA | TRBJ2-1 | NA | TRBV11-2 | CASSLGGVSYNEQFF | TGTGCCAGCAGCTTAGGGGGCGTCTCCTACAATGAGCAGTTCTTC
NA | TRBJ2-7 | NA | TRBV12-3/TRBV12-4 | CASSFRREAHEQYF | TGTGCCAGCAGTTTTCGTAGGGAAGCACACGAGCAGTACTTC
NA | TRBJ1-2 | many | TRBV5-1 | CASSLAPDSNYGYTF | TGCGCCAGCAGCTTGGCTCCGGATTCTAACTATGGCTACACCTTC